This note documents a single T cell receptor beta chain sequence. Controls matched for sex and age were healthy donors. This sample was included in a study of CD8 T cells in Susac syndrome. RNA in amounts of about 0.5 to 1 ug was reverse transcribed with random hexamers. An immunoSEQ multiplex PCR amplified TCR beta CDR3 over 54 Vbeta and 13 Jbeta. TCRdb re-called the immunoSEQ multiplex PCR reads through MiXCR, storing one row per CDR3 protein. The sample carries tens of thousands of distinct CDR3 sequences, around 94% recorded once. The CDR3 length is 15 residues. V lost 2 bases and J lost 4; bases outside the gene matches: 9. In germline, CDR1 is SQVTM, CDR2 ANQGSEA.

The rearrangement joins TRBV29-1 to TRBJ2-7; 9 bases map to TRBD1. The receptor comes from a human donor in good health. Specimen: CD8+ T cells from PBMCs. Here the CDR3 DNA reads TGCAGCGTTGAAATAGGGACAGGGCAGGGTTACGAGCAGTACTTC. Translated: CSVEIGTGQGYEQYF.